This T cell receptor beta chain originates from a study of cytomegalovirus exposure and HLA in healthy donors. As concerns this clone: Its antigen is unknown.

The primer mix had 60 Vbeta and 13 Jbeta primers. Produced via immunoSEQ multiplex PCR; TCRdb's table is partial and in-frame only. Its listing shows around 150,000 clones. General study points: According to reports, the classifier identified cytomegalovirus status with high specificity and sensitivity. Across donors, presence/absence analyses took sequencing depth to be roughly uniform.

As for the donors, each was a healthy bone marrow donor. The CDR3 runs to 13 residues. Trimming removed 5 bases from V and 13 bases from J, with 18 bases in between. Germline V CDR1 and CDR2: MNHEY, SVGAGI. The TCR comes from a woman aged 60-75 years in good health and CMV-seronegative. What was sequenced was PBMCs. The chain recombines TRBV6-5 with TRBJ2-1; a weak D match, TRBD1 (5 bases). CDR3 sequence: CASSLTPSRVQFF. The CDR3 bases are TGTGCCAGCAGTCTTACTCCCTCCAGGGTCCAGTTCTTC.